The 27 T cell receptor beta chains below come from one sample, sequenced in a study of cytomegalovirus exposure and HLA in healthy donors. It was with 60 Vbeta and 13 Jbeta primers that the PCR ran. Some clones are missing from TCRdb's copy, which holds only in-frame ones; the method was immunoSEQ multiplex PCR. The sample holds about 200,000 clones, about 13% seen once. Sequenced sample: PBMCs. These receptors were taken from a man between 45 and 60 years old in good health and CMV-seropositive.

A word on this clone: Distinct nucleotide sequences in the sample also encode this CDR3. The V gene is TRBV7-2, the J gene TRBJ1-1; a possible D gene is TRBD1 (6 bases). The CDR3 is 14 amino acids. Germline V CDR1 and CDR2: SGHTA, FQGNSA. V lost 1 base, J lost 5 bases, and 11 bases lay in between. CDR3 loop: CASSLGGRGTEAFF. CDR3 DNA sequence: TGTGCCAGCAGCTTAGGGGGGCGGGGGACTGAAGCTTTCTTT.

This rearrangement joins TRBV21-1 to TRBJ1-1; no check of the table's D call, TRBD1, against the DNA was made. TRBV21-1 has pseudogene status. The CDR3 consists of 13 residues. As DNA, the CDR3 is TGTGCCACCCAGGACAGGGGGAACACTGAAGCTTTCTTT. Its translation: CATQDRGNTEAFF.

Only a few counts were recorded for this clone. The chain couples TRBV10-3 to TRBJ1-3; D call uncertain. The CDR3 sequence is 15 residues long. V lost 2 bases and J lost 7, with 15 bases in between. Per germline, CDR1 ENHRY and CDR2 SYGVKD. The CDR3 reads CAISEHHIERNTIYF. In nucleotides, the CDR3 is TGTGCCATCAGTGAGCATCACATCGAGCGGAACACCATATATTTT.

This chain connects TRBV9 to TRBJ2-1; no reliable D call. Germline V gene sequence: CDR1 SGDLS, CDR2 YYNGEE. CDR3 length equals 15 residues. The V gene lost 0 bases and the J gene lost 12 bases, with 19 bases spanning the gap. The CDR3 reads CASSVAEKRASGQFF. In DNA form, the CDR3 reads TGTGCCAGCAGCGTAGCGGAAAAGAGAGCCTCAGGGCAGTTCTTC. Full variable domain (rest looked up from reference TRBV9 and TRBJ2-1): DSGVTQTPKHLITATGQRVTLRCSPRSGDLSVYWYQQSLDQGLQFLIQYYNGEERAKGNILERFSAQQFPDLHSELNLSSLELGDSALYFCASSVAEKRASGQFFGPGTRLTVL.

The chain has TRBV19 and TRBJ2-7; D unclear. The germline V and J ends were trimmed by 5 bases and 6 bases, with 14 bases remaining between them. CDR1 and CDR2 from the germline V gene are LNHDA and SQIVND (reference sequence). The CDR3 sequence is 13 residues long. The CDR3 sequence: CASSLSGAREQYF. For the CDR3, the DNA is TGTGCCAGTAGTTTATCAGGCGCTCGCGAGCAGTACTTC. Complete variable domain (other parts from reference TRBV19 and TRBJ2-7): DGGITQSPKYLFRKEGQNVTLSCEQNLNHDAMYWYRQDPGQGLRLIYYSQIVNDFQKGDIAEGYSVSREKKESFPLTVTSAQKNPTAFYLCASSLSGAREQYFGPGTRLTVT.

This clone has a handful of counts. The rearrangement uses TRBV5-1 and TRBJ2-5; 8 bases are a match to TRBD1. CDR1 is SGHRS, CDR2 YFSETQ, per germline. V lost 3 bases to trimming and J lost 3 bases; unmatched junction nucleotides: 4. The CDR3 is 14 residues long. The CDR3 coding sequence is TGCGCCAGCAGCTGGAAGACAGGGGAAGAGACCCAGTACTTC. Protein sequence: CASSWKTGEETQYF.

This clone showed up just a few times. This sequence joins TRBV6-1 and TRBJ2-7, with 7 nucleotides matching TRBD1. Germline V gene lookup returns CDR1 MNHNS and CDR2 SASEGT. The CDR3 has 15 residues. With 6 bases clipped from V and 4 bases from J, the junction kept 12 bases outside the gene matches. Written as DNA, the CDR3 is TGTGCCAGCAGCCTCCAACAGGGGCGAGGTTACGAGCAGTACGTC. Its translation is CASSLQQGRGYEQYV.

This chain uses TRBV6-5 with TRBJ1-4; D gene ambiguous. V was cut by 0 bases and J by 8 bases, with 10 bases left in between. CDR1 is MNHEY and CDR2 is SVGAGI in the germline V gene. The CDR3 sequence is 14 residues long. The CDR3 DNA reads as TGTGCCAGCAGTTACTCCGGGTTACGAGAAAAACTGTTTTTT. Translated: CASSYSGLREKLFF.

The rearrangement links TRBV11-2 to TRBJ1-1; unclear D gene. The germline gives CDR1 SGHAT, CDR2 FQNNGV. Trimming took off 1 base at V and 4 bases at J, with 13 bases between the two ends. The CDR3 extends over 15 amino acids. CDR3 protein: CASSLGSLISTEAFF. DNA for the CDR3: TGTGCCAGCAGCTTAGGCAGTCTCATAAGCACTGAAGCTTTCTTT.

The V and J genes are TRBV7-9 and TRBJ1-6, with 7 bases lining up with TRBD1. V gave up 4 bases and J gave up 9 bases; unmatched junction bases: 9. This CDR3 region has 15 residues. CDR1 is SEHNR and CDR2 is FQNEAQ in the germline V gene (reference sequence). This CDR3 reads CASSSRGTEGSPLHF. The CDR3 DNA sequence: TGTGCCAGCAGCTCCCGCGGGACAGAAGGTTCACCCCTCCACTTT.

This chain uses TRBV6-1 with TRBJ2-5; D is possibly TRBD1 (5 bases). The V gene's germline CDR1 is MNHNS and CDR2 SASEGT. The length of the CDR3 is 13 residues. Trimming pared 2 bases from V and 5 bases from J, leaving 9 bases between. CDR3 bases: TGTGCCAGCAGTGAACTGGGGCGGGAGACCCAGTACTTC. Translation: CASSELGRETQYF.

This sequence joins TRBV18 and TRBJ2-6, with D maybe TRBD1 (6 bases). The germline CDR1 and CDR2 sequences are KGHSH and LQKENI. The ends were cut back, 0 bases at V and 0 bases at J, with 9 bases in the middle. This CDR3 has 17 residues. CDR3 sequence (DNA): TGTGCCAGCTCACCACCGGGGACACTCTCTGGGGCCAACGTCCTGACTTTC. Translating it yields CASSPPGTLSGANVLTF.

V and J are TRBV18 and TRBJ2-3; D gene uncertain. The CDR3 covers 15 residues. V was trimmed by 6 bases and J by 0 bases, leaving 13 bases between them. Germline V gives CDR1 KGHSH, CDR2 LQKENI. CDR3 amino acids: CASSQRHLSTDTQYF. DNA of the CDR3: TGTGCCAGCTCCCAGAGGCACCTCAGCACAGATACGCAGTATTTT.

The chain is built from TRBV7-2 and TRBJ1-5; possible D gene TRBD1, 5 bases. This CDR3 spans 15 amino acids. V lost 5 bases to trimming and J lost 3 bases, with 14 bases between them. Germline V gene data show CDR1 as SGHTA and CDR2 as FQGNSA. The CDR3 reads CASSPDIGANQPQHF. The DNA for the CDR3 is TGTGCCAGCAGCCCCGATATAGGGGCCAATCAGCCCCAGCATTTT. The complete variable domain, with remaining parts taken from reference TRBV7-2 and TRBJ1-5, reads GAGVSQSPSNKVTEKGKDVELRCDPISGHTALYWYRQSLGQGLEFLIYFQGNSAPDKSGLPSDRFSAERTGGSVSTLTIQRTQQEDSAVYLCASSPDIGANQPQHFGDGTRLSIL.

This clone has only a few counts. J is TRBJ1-5 and V is TRBV5-1, with 9 nucleotides matching TRBD1. CDR3 length equals 14 residues. CDR1 is SGHRS, CDR2 YFSETQ, per germline. After removal of 2 bases from V and 7 bases from J, the junction contained 4 bases not matched to a gene. The CDR3 DNA is TGCGCCAGCAGCTTCCGACAGGGGGACCAGCCCCAGCATTTT. The encoded protein is CASSFRQGDQPQHF. Looking up the rest from reference TRBV5-1 and TRBJ1-5 gives the full variable domain: KAGVTQTPRYLIKTRGQQVTLSCSPISGHRSVSWYQQTPGQGLQFLFEYFSETQRNKGNFPGRFSGRQFSNSRSEMNVSTLELGDSALYLCASSFRQGDQPQHFGDGTRLSIL.

In this sample, this clone turned up a few times. The V call is TRBV5-6, the J call TRBJ2-3; no definite D call. Between the trimmed V and J ends, which lost 0 bases and 5 bases, there was a span of 16 bases. Looked up from germline, CDR1 is SGHDT and CDR2 is YYEEEE. The CDR3 is 16 amino acids. CDR3 bases: TGTGCCAGCAGCTTGGAGCGTTGGCTAACCCGAGATACGCAGTATTTT. Protein: CASSLERWLTRDTQYF.

Here the CDR3 DNA reads TGTGCCAGCAGCCTCCCCTGGCGGCCAGAGCGGTACGTC. It yields the protein CASSLPWRPERYV. V and J are TRBV28 and TRBJ2-7; D uncertain. Germline CDR1 is MDHEN and CDR2 is SYDVKM. CDR3 size: 13 residues.

This sequence joins TRBV2 and TRBJ2-2; TRBD2 matches at 7 bases. CDR3 length equals 16 residues. Trimming cost V 1 base and J 1 base; bases outside gene matches: 3. From germline, CDR1 is SNHLY and CDR2 FYNNEI. The CDR3: CASSEVGGGNTGELFF. CDR3 sequence (DNA): TGTGCCAGCAGTGAAGTTGGGGGGGGGAACACCGGGGAGCTGTTTTTT. The full variable domain, its missing parts supplied by reference TRBV2 and TRBJ2-2, is EPEVTQTPSHQVTQMGQEVILRCVPISNHLYFYWYRQILGQKVEFLVSFYNNEISEKSEIFDDQFSVERPDGSNFTLKIRSTKLEDSAMYFCASSEVGGGNTGELFFGEGSRLTVL.

In its sample, this clone was seen a few times. The chain recombines TRBV5-1 with TRBJ1-1, with TRBD1 matching over 9 bases. CDR1 and CDR2 from the germline V gene are SGHRS and YFSETQ. V dropped 4 bases and J dropped 5; count of bases not matched to a gene: 9. This CDR3 has 15 residues. Here the CDR3 DNA reads TGCGCCAGCAGCGCGAACAGGGGGCGTGGGACTGAAGCTTTCTTT. Translated: CASSANRGRGTEAFF.

This clone was found once. This rearrangement joins TRBV5-6 to TRBJ1-2, with D maybe TRBD1 (6 bases). This CDR3 spans 13 amino acids. The V gene's germline CDR1 is SGHDT and CDR2 YYEEEE. Trimming shortened V by 4 bases and J by 4 bases, and 11 bases separated the two germline ends. CDR3 region: CASSKGQTYGYTF. CDR3 DNA: TGTGCCAGCAGCAAGGGACAAACCTATGGCTACACCTTC.

The V and J genes are TRBV28 and TRBJ1-1; D gene unclear. Looked up from germline, CDR1 is MDHEN and CDR2 is SYDVKM. Between the trimmed V and J ends, which lost 7 bases and 0 bases, there was a span of 6 bases. CDR3 length equals 12 residues. The CDR3 loop reads CASIQMNTEAFF. The CDR3, as DNA: TGTGCCAGCATACAGATGAACACTGAAGCTTTCTTT.

The chain uses TRBV6-5 and TRBJ2-4; 9 nucleotides agree with TRBD1. With 4 bases clipped from V and 3 bases from J, the junction kept 4 bases outside the gene matches. Germline CDR1 and CDR2: MNHEY and SVGAGI. There are 15 residues in the CDR3. The CDR3 loop reads CASSSLGQGKNIQYF. The CDR3 nucleotides read TGTGCCAGCAGTTCACTGGGACAGGGCAAAAACATTCAGTACTTC.

This clone was detected only a few times. The J gene is TRBJ2-2, the V gene TRBV6-5; 7 bases are shared with TRBD1. CDR3 length: 14 residues. Germline V gives CDR1 MNHEY, CDR2 SVGAGI. Germline trimming cut 9 bases from V and 1 base from J; bases unmatched to any gene: 5. As DNA, the CDR3 is TGTGCCAGTCACAGGGACAGGAACACCGGGGAGCTGTTTTTT. Translating gives CASHRDRNTGELFF.

This clone was seen more than once but under ten times. The V call is TRBV25-1, the J call TRBJ1-2, with a weak D call TRBD1 (6 bases). The ends were cut back, 3 bases at V and 0 bases at J, with 20 bases in the middle. The V gene's germline CDR1 is MGHDK and CDR2 SYGVNS. The CDR3 is 18 residues long. The CDR3 here is CASSDSGRGRSTNYGYTF. The DNA for the CDR3 is TGTGCCAGCAGTGATTCGGGCAGGGGTCGTTCGACTAACTATGGCTACACCTTC.

Worth noting for this clone: At one boundary the junction diverges from the germline segment, which might be a read error. The sample contains more than one DNA sequence encoding this CDR3. The V gene is TRBV11-3, the J gene TRBJ1-6; possible D gene TRBD1, 5 bases. The CDR3 covers 16 residues. Germline lookup yields CDR1 SGHNT and CDR2 YENEEA. Here the CDR3 reads CASSLGTGSRNSPLHF. Here the CDR3 DNA reads TGTGCCAGCAGCTTAGGCACAGGTAGTCGGAATTCCCCCCTCCACTTT.

This clone was seen more than once but under ten times. The chain joins TRBV6-5 to TRBJ2-7; D possibly corresponds to TRBD2 (5 bases). CDR3 length equals 13 residues. Germline V gene sequence: CDR1 MNHEY, CDR2 SVGAGI. Trimming removed 7 bases from V and 3 bases from J, with 13 bases in between. In nucleotides, the CDR3 is TGTGCCAGCACCGGCGGGCCTTACTACGAGCAGTACTTC. Translating it yields CASTGGPYYEQYF.

The chain carries TRBV7-8 and TRBJ2-7, with a possible D match to TRBD1 (6 bases). This CDR3 contains 13 residues. Trimming stripped 6 bases from V and 2 bases from J, with 11 bases between. The V gene's germline CDR1 is SGHVS and CDR2 FQNEAQ. As DNA, the CDR3 is TGTGCCAGCAGTTTAACAGGGACCTACGAGCAGTACGTC. Translating it yields CASSLTGTYEQYV.